The present TCR beta chain was sequenced within a study of identical twins. TCRdb ran MiXCR on the 5' RACE reads and lists one entry per CDR3 protein. Of approximately 670,000 distinct CDR3 sequences listed, 6.1% are singletons. V dropped 4 bases and J dropped 2; count of bases not matched to a gene: 10. The CDR3 spans 16 residues. Germline CDR1 is SGHTA and CDR2 is FQGNSA. This chain links TRBV7-2 with TRBJ2-5; TRBD2 matches at 7 bases. The origin of this receptor is a man aged 18 to 29 in good health. Sequencing used naive T cells sorted from blood. The CDR3, as DNA: TGTGCCAGCAGCTCAAGGTGGCGGGAGAATCAAGAGACCCAGTACTTC. Amino acid sequence: CASSSRWRENQETQYF.